This is a list of T cell receptor beta chains from one sample in a study of blood T cell repertoires in COVID-19. Only in-frame clones appear in the TCRdb table, and some are missing; sequencing was by immunoSEQ multiplex PCR. The sample carries 95,000 to 150,000 clones, under 90% recorded once. Sequences were obtained from peripheral blood. The receptors were gathered from a woman aged 70-85 years with acute or convalescent COVID-19. Both conserved end residues are part of each CDR3. The D gene is left open where the match is weak. Size is stated for part of the rows, as once, few or many counts, or as a class when the clone is expanded.

d_gene	v_gene	j_gene	abundance	CDR3aa	CDR3nt
TRBD1	TRBV7-9	TRBJ1-1	.	CASSPIRDSPEAFF	TGTGCCAGCAGCCCCATCCGGGACAGTCCTGAAGCTTTCTTT
.	TRBV3-1/TRBV3-2	TRBJ1-4	.	CASSQLKSEKLFF	TGTGCCAGCAGCCAGCTGAAGAGTGAAAAACTGTTTTTT
.	TRBV20-1	TRBJ1-4	.	CSASRQVNEKLFF	TGCAGTGCTAGTCGGCAGGTTAATGAAAAACTGTTTTTT
TRBD1	TRBV24-1	TRBJ2-3	.	CATSDTGQGVTDTQYF	TGTGCCACCAGTGATACCGGACAGGGGGTCACAGATACGCAGTATTTT
.	TRBV19	TRBJ2-1	.	CASSIPTGLGEQFF	TGTGCCAGTAGTATTCCCACAGGGTTGGGTGAGCAGTTCTTC
.	TRBV7-2	TRBJ1-2	few	CASSLVSSDYGYTF	TGTGCCAGCAGCTTAGTTTCATCAGACTATGGCTACACCTTC
TRBD1	TRBV6-5	TRBJ2-5	once	CASSFGEGAVETQYF	TGTGCCAGCAGTTTTGGCGAGGGGGCGGTAGAGACCCAGTACTTC
TRBD1	TRBV4-2	TRBJ1-1	.	CASSQDLGRGIEAFF	TGTGCCAGCAGCCAAGATCTAGGCAGGGGGATTGAAGCTTTCTTT
.	TRBV10-3	TRBJ1-5	once	CAISESWRSANQPQHF	TGTGCCATCAGTGAGTCGTGGAGGTCGGCCAATCAGCCCCAGCATTTT
.	TRBV6-5	TRBJ2-5	.	CASSYIRVDQETQYF	TGTGCCAGCAGTTACATCCGGGTCGACCAAGAGACCCAGTACTTC
TRBD1	TRBV2	TRBJ1-1	.	CANRQGPSNTEAFF	TGTGCCAACAGACAGGGGCCCTCGAACACTGAAGCTTTCTTT
.	TRBV19	TRBJ1-5	.	CASNTVSYSNQPQHF	TGTGCCAGTAACACAGTCAGTTATAGCAATCAGCCCCAGCATTTT
TRBD1	TRBV4-1	TRBJ1-6	.	CASSQDLGQGGSPLHF	TGCGCCAGCAGCCAAGATCTCGGACAGGGAGGTTCACCCCTCCACTTT
.	TRBV11-3	TRBJ1-1	.	CASSFLAGSYTEAFF	TGTGCCAGCAGCTTTTTGGCAGGCAGCTACACTGAAGCTTTCTTT
.	TRBV11-3	TRBJ2-1	once	CASSLGGLSYNEQFF	TGTGCCAGCAGCTTAGGCGGACTCTCCTACAATGAGCAGTTCTTC
.	TRBV21-1	TRBJ2-1	.	CASSAQGSVTDYNEQFF	TGTGCCAGCAGCGCTCAGGGTAGTGTCACAGATTACAATGAGCAGTTCTTC
.	TRBV18	TRBJ2-3	.	CASSPVQASTDTQYF	TGTGCCAGCTCACCAGTCCAAGCTAGCACAGATACGCAGTATTTT
TRBD1	TRBV6-5	TRBJ1-4	.	CASSYSTGEKLFF	TGTGCCAGCAGTTACTCGACAGGGGAAAAACTGTTTTTT
TRBD1	TRBV7-8	TRBJ1-1	.	CASSLATGTEAFF	TGTGCCAGCAGCTTAGCGACAGGGACTGAAGCTTTCTTT
.	TRBV24-1	TRBJ1-2	.	CATSETGRDIYGYTF	TGTGCCACCAGTGAAACTGGCCGGGACATCTATGGCTACACCTTC
.	TRBV4-3	TRBJ1-5	.	CASSQDQGGAFDQPQHF	TGCGCCAGCAGCCAAGATCAGGGAGGGGCCTTCGATCAGCCCCAGCATTTT
.	TRBV5-1	TRBJ1-1	once	CASSSGEGGTEAFF	TGCGCCAGCAGCTCGGGTGAGGGTGGCACTGAAGCTTTCTTT
.	TRBV11-2	TRBJ2-1	.	CASSLDPLNNEQFF	TGTGCCAGCAGCTTAGATCCTCTAAACAATGAGCAGTTCTTC
.	TRBV6-2/TRBV6-3	TRBJ1-2	.	CASSFPTNYGYTF	TGTGCCAGCAGTTTCCCTACTAACTATGGCTACACCTTC
TRBD1	TRBV7-9	TRBJ2-7	.	CASSQGQGSYEQYF	TGTGCCAGCAGCCAAGGACAGGGCTCCTACGAGCAGTACTTC
.	TRBV3-1/TRBV3-2	TRBJ1-1	.	CASSPGGGTEAFF	TGTGCCAGCAGCCCCGGGGGGGGCACTGAAGCTTTCTTT
TRBD1	TRBV6-5	TRBJ2-7	.	CASSYVQGAYEQYF	TGTGCCAGCAGTTACGTTCAGGGGGCGTACGAGCAGTACTTC
TRBD1	TRBV7-2	TRBJ1-2	.	CASSLDGTGLNYGYTF	TGTGCCAGCAGCTTAGACGGGACAGGCTTGAACTATGGCTACACCTTC
.	TRBV27	TRBJ1-2	.	CASSLNSGIGGYTF	TGTGCCAGCAGTTTAAATAGCGGGATCGGGGGCTACACCTTC
TRBD1	TRBV6-6	TRBJ1-2	once	CANSPRQGNYGYTF	TGTGCCAACTCACCTAGACAGGGTAACTATGGCTACACCTTC
.	TRBV29-1	TRBJ2-7	.	CSVILGTGYEQYF	TGCAGCGTTATCTTGGGTACAGGATACGAGCAGTACTTC
TRBD2	TRBV5-4	TRBJ2-5	.	CASSKGLAGTQETQYF	TGTGCCAGCAGCAAGGGACTAGCGGGGACCCAAGAGACCCAGTACTTC
.	TRBV11-2	TRBJ1-3	.	CASSLVQWDYLFSGNTIYF	TGTGCCAGCAGCTTAGTACAGTGGGACTACCTTTTCTCTGGAAACACCATATATTTT
.	TRBV7-2	TRBJ1-1	.	CASSLTRNTEAFF	TGTGCCAGCAGCTTAACTCGGAACACTGAAGCTTTCTTT
.	TRBV6-5	TRBJ1-1	many	CASSWGQNTEAFF	TGTGCCAGCAGCTGGGGACAGAACACTGAAGCTTTCTTT
.	TRBV14	TRBJ2-3	.	CASSQDLAPDTQYF	TGTGCCAGCAGCCAAGATTTAGCCCCAGATACGCAGTATTTT
TRBD1	TRBV11-2	TRBJ1-1	.	CASSLGRGQRNTEAFF	TGTGCCAGCAGCTTAGGTCGGGGACAGAGGAACACTGAAGCTTTCTTT
TRBD2	TRBV10-3	TRBJ2-1	.	CAIRDPSGGAGDEQFF	TGTGCCATCAGAGACCCTAGCGGGGGGGCCGGTGATGAGCAGTTCTTC
.	TRBV18	TRBJ1-3	.	CASSPPGLLESGNTIYF	TGTGCCAGCTCACCCCCAGGGTTATTGGAGTCTGGAAACACCATATATTTT
.	TRBV7-2	TRBJ1-2	.	CASSFGGINYGYTF	TGTGCCAGCAGCTTTGGGGGGATCAACTATGGCTACACCTTC
.	TRBV7-8	TRBJ1-6	.	CASSLRVTGSSYNSPLHF	TGTGCCAGCAGCTTAAGGGTTACAGGGAGCTCCTATAATTCACCCCTCCACTTT
.	TRBV5-8	TRBJ2-4	.	CASSLRAGARQNIQYF	TGTGCCAGCAGCTTGCGTGCGGGGGCCCGCCAAAACATTCAGTACTTC
.	TRBV6-5	TRBJ1-1	.	CASSPSVENEAFF	TGTGCCAGCAGTCCTAGCGTAGAAAATGAAGCTTTCTTT
.	TRBV7-2	TRBJ2-1	.	CASSSSNEQFF	TGTGCCAGCAGCTCATCCAATGAGCAGTTCTTC
TRBD1	TRBV11-3	TRBJ1-2	.	CASSSSPGGYGYTF	TGTGCCAGCAGCTCCTCCCCAGGGGGCTATGGCTACACCTTC
.	TRBV14	TRBJ1-4	.	CASRPGQTPNEKLFF	TGTGCCAGCAGACCTGGACAGACACCTAATGAAAAACTGTTTTTT
TRBD2	TRBV12-3/TRBV12-4	TRBJ2-3	once	CASTDTGGHTQYF	TGTGCCAGCACGGATACGGGGGGTCATACGCAGTATTTT
.	TRBV5-1	TRBJ1-5	.	CASSLAGNQPQHF	TGCGCCAGCAGCTTGGCGGGGAATCAGCCCCAGCATTTT
.	TRBV7-2	TRBJ1-6	.	CASSSSDREYNSPLHF	TGTGCCAGCAGCTCCTCGGACAGAGAATATAATTCACCCCTCCACTTT
.	TRBV24-1	TRBJ1-3	.	CATSDPMGTVDF	TGTGCCACCAGTGACCCTATGGGGACTGTGGATTTT
.	TRBV2	TRBJ1-3	.	CAITTAARTIYF	TGTGCCATCACGACAGCCGCCCGCACCATATATTTT
.	TRBV12-3/TRBV12-4	TRBJ1-1	.	CASSLGTYTEAFF	TGTGCCAGCAGTTTGGGCACTTACACTGAAGCTTTCTTT
.	TRBV6-4	TRBJ1-6	.	CASSSVAGSDSPLHF	TGTGCCAGCAGTTCGGTAGCCGGATCAGATTCACCCCTCCACTTT
.	TRBV27	TRBJ2-7	once	CASSLSSGLNEQYF	TGTGCCAGCAGTTTATCAAGCGGGTTGAACGAGCAGTACTTC
.	TRBV18	TRBJ1-5	.	CASSPSRGQGMNQPQHF	TGTGCCAGCTCACCCTCACGTGGGCAGGGGATGAATCAGCCCCAGCATTTT
.	TRBV7-6	TRBJ2-1	.	CASSLAGRNNEQFF	TGTGCCAGCAGCTTAGCAGGGAGGAACAATGAGCAGTTCTTC
TRBD1	TRBV18	TRBJ1-2	.	CASSPPAGGMDYGYTF	TGTGCCAGCTCACCACCCGCAGGGGGGATGGACTATGGCTACACCTTC
.	TRBV19	TRBJ1-2	once	CASREPGPPRGYTF	TGTGCCAGTAGGGAGCCTGGCCCCCCGCGAGGCTACACCTTC
TRBD2	TRBV5-4	TRBJ2-1	.	CASSLGPGTSNLNEQFF	TGTGCCAGCAGCTTGGGCCCCGGGACTAGCAATTTGAATGAGCAGTTCTTC
.	TRBV20-1	TRBJ1-3	few	CSASRGSGNTIYF	TGCAGTGCTAGTAGAGGGTCCGGAAACACCATATATTTT